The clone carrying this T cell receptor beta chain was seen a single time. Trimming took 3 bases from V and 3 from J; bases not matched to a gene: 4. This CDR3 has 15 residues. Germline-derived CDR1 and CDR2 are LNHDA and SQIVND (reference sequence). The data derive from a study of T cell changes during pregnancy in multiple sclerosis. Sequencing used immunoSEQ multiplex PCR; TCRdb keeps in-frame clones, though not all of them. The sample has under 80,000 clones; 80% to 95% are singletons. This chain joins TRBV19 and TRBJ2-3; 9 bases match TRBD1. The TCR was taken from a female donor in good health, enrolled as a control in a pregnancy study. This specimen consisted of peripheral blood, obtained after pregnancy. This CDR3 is CASSMRDRETDTQYF. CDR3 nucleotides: TGTGCCAGTAGTATGAGGGACAGGGAGACAGATACGCAGTATTTT.